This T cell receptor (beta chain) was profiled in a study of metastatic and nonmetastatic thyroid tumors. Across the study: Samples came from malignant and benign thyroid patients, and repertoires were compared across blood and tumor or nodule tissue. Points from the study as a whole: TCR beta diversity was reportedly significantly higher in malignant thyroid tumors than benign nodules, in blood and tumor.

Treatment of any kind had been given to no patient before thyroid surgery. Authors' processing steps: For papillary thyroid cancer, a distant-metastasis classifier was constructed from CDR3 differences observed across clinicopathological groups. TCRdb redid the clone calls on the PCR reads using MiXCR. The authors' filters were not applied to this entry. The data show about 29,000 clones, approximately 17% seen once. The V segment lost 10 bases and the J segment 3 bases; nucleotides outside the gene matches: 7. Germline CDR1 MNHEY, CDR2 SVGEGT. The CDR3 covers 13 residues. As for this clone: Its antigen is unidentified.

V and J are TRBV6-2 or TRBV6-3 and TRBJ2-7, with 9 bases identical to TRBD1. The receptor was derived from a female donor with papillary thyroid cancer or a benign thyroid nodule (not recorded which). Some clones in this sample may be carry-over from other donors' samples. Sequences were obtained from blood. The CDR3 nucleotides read TGTGCCACCCAAACAGGGGGCCTCTACGAGCAGTACTTC. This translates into CATQTGGLYEQYF.